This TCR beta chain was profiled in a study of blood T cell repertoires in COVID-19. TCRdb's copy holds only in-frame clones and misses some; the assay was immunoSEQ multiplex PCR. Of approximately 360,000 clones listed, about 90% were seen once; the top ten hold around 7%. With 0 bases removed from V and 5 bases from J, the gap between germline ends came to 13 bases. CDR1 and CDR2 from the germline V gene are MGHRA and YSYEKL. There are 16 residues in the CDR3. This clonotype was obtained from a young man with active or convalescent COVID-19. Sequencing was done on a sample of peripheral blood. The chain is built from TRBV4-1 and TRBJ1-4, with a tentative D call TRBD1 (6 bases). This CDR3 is CASSQDGGGGNEKLFF. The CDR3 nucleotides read TGCGCCAGCAGCCAAGATGGAGGGGGAGGGAATGAAAAACTGTTTTTT.